A selection of T cell receptor beta chains follows, all from one sample in a study of regulatory T cells in long-lasting Graves disease. MiXCR, run by TCRdb on the multiplex PCR reads, gives a single entry per CDR3 protein. The table lists 350,000 to 500,000 distinct CDR3 sequences, 20% to 25% of them singletons. The sample in question was peripheral blood mononuclear cells (PBMCs), obtained when the disease was refractory, from a patient treated with antithyroid drugs. The receptors come from a female donor with Graves disease. The CDR3 runs from the conserved cysteine through the conserved F or W. A D gene is named only where the DNA matches it firmly. Not all rows give a size; the values are once, few, many and, for expanded clones, a class.

V	J	D	size	CDR3	DNA
TRBV3-1	TRBJ1-1	TRBD1	NA	CASSQLQGGENTEAFF	TGTGCCAGCAGCCAATTGCAGGGGGGGGAGAACACTGAAGCTTTCTTT
TRBV20-1	TRBJ1-3	NA	NA	CSARGSGTLSGNTIYF	TGCAGTGCTAGAGGCTCCGGGACCCTCTCTGGAAACACCATATATTTT
TRBV2	TRBJ2-5	TRBD2	NA	CASSYRASGTTQETQYF	TGTGCCAGCAGTTACCGGGCTAGCGGGACCACTCAAGAGACCCAGTACTTC
TRBV15	TRBJ2-6	NA	NA	CATSSSRAGPLSGANVLTF	TGTGCCACCAGCAGCTCCCGGGCCGGACCCCTCTCTGGGGCCAACGTCCTGACTTTC
TRBV13	TRBJ1-3	NA	few	CASSSEGRAGNTIYF	TGTGCCAGCAGCTCAGAAGGCAGGGCAGGAAACACCATATATTTT
TRBV7-8	TRBJ1-4	TRBD1	NA	CASSFDRGRKLFF	TGTGCCAGCAGCTTCGACAGGGGGCGCAAACTGTTTTTT
TRBV20-1	TRBJ2-7	NA	NA	CSAGGPAGEQYF	TGCAGTGCTGGAGGGCCAGCTGGGGAGCAGTACTTC
TRBV2	TRBJ2-2	NA	many	CASAGQGPPGELFF	TGTGCCAGCGCGGGCCAGGGTCCCCCCGGGGAGCTGTTTTTT
TRBV11-2	TRBJ2-5	TRBD2	many	CASSLDSLGTSGGETQYF	TGTGCCAGCAGCTTAGATTCCCTCGGGACTAGCGGAGGAGAGACCCAGTACTTC
TRBV20-1	TRBJ2-2	TRBD2	NA	CSARPSGRAGTGELFF	TGCAGTGCTAGACCTAGCGGGAGGGCCGGAACCGGGGAGCTGTTTTTT
TRBV19	TRBJ1-5	NA	few	CASSIGTYSNQPQHF	TGTGCCAGTAGTATAGGCACGTATAGCAATCAGCCCCAGCATTTT
TRBV3-1	TRBJ1-3	NA	NA	CASSQGSGAGSGNTIYF	TGTGCCAGCAGCCAAGGATCAGGGGCCGGGTCTGGAAACACCATATATTTT
TRBV7-8	TRBJ2-7	NA	many	CASSLPGGAGSYEQYF	TGTGCCAGCAGCTTACCGGGCGGGGCGGGGTCCTACGAGCAGTACTTC
TRBV20-1	TRBJ2-5	NA	NA	CSARLDYQETQYF	TGCAGTGCTAGACTTGACTACCAAGAGACCCAGTACTTC
TRBV10-3	TRBJ2-7	NA	NA	CAISESSGGGIYF	TGTGCCATCAGTGAGTCTAGCGGAGGGGGAATTTACTTC
TRBV20-1	TRBJ2-7	NA	NA	CSARDIGYEQYF	TGCAGTGCTAGAGATATCGGGTACGAGCAGTACTTC
TRBV20-1	TRBJ2-5	TRBD2	many	CSGLAGAGETQYF	TGCAGCGGATTGGCGGGAGCAGGGGAGACCCAGTACTTC
TRBV20-1	TRBJ1-2	NA	few	CSASAQYYGYTF	TGCAGTGCTAGTGCACAGTACTATGGCTACACCTTC
TRBV2	TRBJ1-5	TRBD1	many	CASDRVGQPQHF	TGTGCCAGCGACAGGGTCGGTCAGCCCCAGCATTTT
TRBV15	TRBJ2-5	NA	many	CATSRADISGRGLETQYF	TGTGCCACCAGCAGAGCTGACATCTCCGGGCGGGGATTGGAGACCCAGTACTTC
TRBV7-7	TRBJ2-5	TRBD1	few	CASSPTRQGLGETQYF	TGTGCCAGCAGCCCGACGCGACAGGGCTTGGGAGAGACCCAGTACTTC
TRBV28	TRBJ2-7	NA	many	CASNGQGIPEQYF	TGTGCCAGCAATGGCCAGGGGATCCCCGAGCAGTACTTC
TRBV4-1	TRBJ2-7	NA	NA	CASSQDPLLSGTPYEQYF	TGCGCCAGCAGCCAAGATCCCCTCTTAAGCGGAACCCCCTACGAGCAGTACTTC
TRBV20-1	TRBJ2-7	NA	few	CSAETRSSYEQYF	TGCAGTGCTGAGACAAGGAGCTCCTACGAGCAGTACTTC
TRBV7-8	TRBJ2-7	NA	NA	CASSPWGQTSYEQYF	TGTGCCAGCAGCCCATGGGGGCAGACTTCATACGAGCAGTACTTC
TRBV10-3	TRBJ1-5	NA	few	CAISDQDNQPQHF	TGTGCCATCAGTGATCAGGACAATCAGCCCCAGCATTTT